Described below is a single T cell receptor (beta chain) sequence and its context. TCRdb's copy holds only in-frame clones and misses some; the assay was immunoSEQ multiplex PCR. The sample records 95,000 to 100,000 clones, around nine tenths being singletons. This entry comes from a study of identifying expanded T cells in peripheral blood. The germline V and J ends were trimmed by 0 bases and 6 bases, with 9 bases remaining between them. This CDR3 has 13 residues. Per the germline V gene, CDR1 is SGHDT and CDR2 is YYEEEE. Sequenced material: blood. The TCR originated in a person aged 18 to 75 in good health. The J gene is TRBJ1-2, the V gene TRBV5-6, with no clear D. The DNA for the CDR3 is TGTGCCAGCAGCTTGGTGGGAACCGATGGCTACACCTTC. Translated, it gives CASSLVGTDGYTF.